This paragraph reports one T cell receptor (beta chain). This entry belongs to a study of blood T cell repertoires in COVID-19. Study at large: Samples came from the United States, Italy and Spain, spanning acute and convalescent COVID-19. Sample material is recorded as cDNA or gDNA derived from T cells, B-cell-depleted T cells, or PBMCs.

The CDR3 totals 16 residues. V lost 5 bases to trimming and J lost 3 bases; unmatched junction nucleotides: 7. The germline CDR1 and CDR2 sequences are SEHNR and FQNEAQ (reference sequence). Data came from immunoSEQ multiplex PCR; TCRdb stores just in-frame clones and leaves some out. The sample has about 250,000 clones; around 88% are singletons. The chain joins TRBV7-9 to TRBJ2-1; 10 nucleotides line up with TRBD2. Sequencing was carried out using peripheral blood. The source is a young man with acute or convalescent COVID-19. The CDR3 DNA reads TGTGCCAGCAGCCCGACTAGCGGGTCTTTCTACAATGAGCAGTTCTTC. It codes for CASSPTSGSFYNEQFF.